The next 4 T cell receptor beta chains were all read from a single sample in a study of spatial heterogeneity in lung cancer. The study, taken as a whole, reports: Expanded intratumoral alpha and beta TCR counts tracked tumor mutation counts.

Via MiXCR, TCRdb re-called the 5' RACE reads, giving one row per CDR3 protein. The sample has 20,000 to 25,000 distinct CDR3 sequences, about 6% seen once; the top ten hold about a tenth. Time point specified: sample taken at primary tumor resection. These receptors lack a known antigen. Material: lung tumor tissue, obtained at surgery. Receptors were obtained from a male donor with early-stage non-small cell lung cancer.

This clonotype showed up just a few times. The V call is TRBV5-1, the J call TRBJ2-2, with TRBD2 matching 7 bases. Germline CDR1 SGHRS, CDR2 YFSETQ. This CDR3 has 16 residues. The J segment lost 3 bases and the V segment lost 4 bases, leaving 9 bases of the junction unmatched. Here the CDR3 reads CASSLGLLADTGELFF. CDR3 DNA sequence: TGCGCCAGCAGCCTAGGACTCCTAGCGGACACCGGGGAGCTGTTTTTT.

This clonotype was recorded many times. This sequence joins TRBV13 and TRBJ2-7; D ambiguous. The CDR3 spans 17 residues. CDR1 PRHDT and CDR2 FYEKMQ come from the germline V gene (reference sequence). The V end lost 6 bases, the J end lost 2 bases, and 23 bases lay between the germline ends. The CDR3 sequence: CASSPTPRPYTPYEQYF. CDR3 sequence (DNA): TGTGCCAGCAGTCCGACCCCCAGGCCTTACACCCCCTACGAGCAGTACTTC.

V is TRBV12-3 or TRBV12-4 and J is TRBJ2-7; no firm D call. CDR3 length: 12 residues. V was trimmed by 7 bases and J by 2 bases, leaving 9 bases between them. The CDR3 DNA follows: TGTGCCAGCACCCTTAGCCCCTACGAGCAGTACTTC. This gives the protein CASTLSPYEQYF.

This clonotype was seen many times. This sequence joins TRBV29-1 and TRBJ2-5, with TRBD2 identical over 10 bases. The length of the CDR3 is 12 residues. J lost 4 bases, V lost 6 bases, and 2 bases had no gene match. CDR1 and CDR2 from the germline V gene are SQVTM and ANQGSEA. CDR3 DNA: TGCAGCGTCTTAGCGGGAGGAGAGACCCAGTACTTC. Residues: CSVLAGGETQYF.